Here is one T cell receptor (beta chain) with its context. This CDR3 is 13 amino acids long. Trimming stripped 7 bases from V and 3 bases from J, with 13 bases between. Germline V gives CDR1 SGHRS, CDR2 YFSETQ. The data were obtained in a study of blood T cells in healthy people across ages. The authors ran a second PCR of about 7 to 12 cycles using a sample-barcoded 5' primer and a J-beta primer mix. One entry per CDR3 protein, called by TCRdb with MiXCR from the 5' RACE reads. The sample lists roughly 900,000 distinct CDR3 sequences, around 46% occurring once. This chain uses TRBV5-1 with TRBJ1-2, with a tentative D call TRBD1 (5 bases). The sequenced sample consisted of blood. The receptor was derived from a man younger than 40 in good health. CDR3 region: CASGEGGDYGYTF. DNA for the CDR3: TGCGCCAGCGGCGAAGGAGGGGACTATGGCTACACCTTC.